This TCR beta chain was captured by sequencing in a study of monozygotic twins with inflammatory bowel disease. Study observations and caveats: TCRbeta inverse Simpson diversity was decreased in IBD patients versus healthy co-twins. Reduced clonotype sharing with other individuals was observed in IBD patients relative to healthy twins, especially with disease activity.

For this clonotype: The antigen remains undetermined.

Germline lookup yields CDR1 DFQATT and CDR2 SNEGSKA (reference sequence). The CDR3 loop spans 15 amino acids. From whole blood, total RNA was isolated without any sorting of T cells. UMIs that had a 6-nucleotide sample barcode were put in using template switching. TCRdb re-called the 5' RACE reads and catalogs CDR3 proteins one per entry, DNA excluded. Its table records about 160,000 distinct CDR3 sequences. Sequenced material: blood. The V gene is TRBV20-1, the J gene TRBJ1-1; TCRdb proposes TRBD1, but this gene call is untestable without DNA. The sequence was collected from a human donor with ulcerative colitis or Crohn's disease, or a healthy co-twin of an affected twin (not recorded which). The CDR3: CSARPPGHLNTEAFF.